These 13 T cell receptor beta chains originate from one sample sequenced in a study of shared clonotypes between healthy human individuals. Here immunoSEQ multiplex PCR was the method, and the copy in TCRdb shows in-frame clones only, minus some. The sample has some 660,000 clones, about 80% seen once. The sequenced sample consisted of memory CD4+ T cells sorted from blood. Stated subset: CD45RA-negative fraction. Receptors originate from a woman aged 30 to 39 in good health.

The rearrangement links TRBV7-7 to TRBJ2-5; 8 nucleotides align to TRBD1. Unmatched junction bases numbered 1, after V lost 1 base and J lost 6 bases. The CDR3 sequence is 13 residues long. Germline V gene sequence: CDR1 SSHAT, CDR2 FNYEAQ (reference sequence). CDR3 coding DNA: TGTGCCAGCAGCTTAGGACAGGGGAAGACCCAGTACTTC. Protein sequence: CASSLGQGKTQYF.

The chain is built from TRBV10-1 and TRBJ2-1; possibly TRBD2 for D (6 bases). Trimming took 2 bases from V and 12 from J, leaving 11 bases between them. This CDR3 region has 12 residues. Germline V gene sequence: CDR1 WNHNN, CDR2 SYGVQD (reference sequence). CDR3 protein: CASSEDGRGQFF. The CDR3 DNA reads TGCGCCAGCAGTGAGGACGGGAGAGGGCAGTTCTTC.

The rearrangement uses TRBV5-1 and TRBJ2-3; TRBD1 might be the D (5 bases). Germline V gene sequence: CDR1 SGHRS, CDR2 YFSETQ. V was cut by 6 bases and J by 5 bases, with 16 bases left in between. The length of the CDR3 is 14 residues. CDR3 DNA: TGCGCCAGCACCCGAGAAGGGGTGGGAGATACGCAGTATTTT. Its protein product is CASTREGVGDTQYF.

The chain employs TRBV18 and TRBJ2-7; D gene unclear. This CDR3 region has 11 residues. Trimming left V 3 bases short and J 6 bases short, with 6 bases between. Germline V gene lookup returns CDR1 KGHSH and CDR2 LQKENI. The DNA for the CDR3 is TGTGCCAGCTCACCTGGCCCCGAGCAGTACTTC. Protein sequence: CASSPGPEQYF.

The J gene is TRBJ2-2, the V gene TRBV23-1, with a tentative D call TRBD1 (5 bases). TRBV23-1 is identified as an open reading frame with a role that is uncertain. The V end was cut by 0 bases, the J end by 8 bases, with 16 bases between. The CDR3 runs 16 residues. The CDR3 DNA follows: TGCGCCAGCAGTCAATCTTCGTTAAGGGGCGCGGGGGAGCTGTTTTTT. It specifies CASSQSSLRGAGELFF.

V usage is TRBV7-2 and J usage is TRBJ1-1, with 7 bases aligning to TRBD1. Trimming took 6 bases from V and 1 from J; bases not matched to a gene: 5. The CDR3 loop spans 14 amino acids. CDR1 and CDR2 from the germline V gene are SGHTA and FQGNSA. The CDR3 is CASRDRDRNTEAFF. The CDR3 DNA reads TGTGCCAGCAGGGATCGGGACAGGAACACTGAAGCTTTCTTT.

The chain uses TRBV18 and TRBJ1-1, with D perhaps matching TRBD1 (5 bases). The V and J ends lost 3 bases and 4 bases respectively, with 21 bases between them. The CDR3 spans 17 residues. Per germline, CDR1 KGHSH and CDR2 LQKENI. CDR3 residues: CASSPFSGGPGGTEAFF. CDR3 coding DNA: TGTGCCAGCTCACCTTTCTCCGGCGGCCCCGGGGGCACTGAAGCTTTCTTT.

The chain recombines TRBV7-9 with TRBJ1-5, with a weak D call TRBD1 (5 bases). Trimming cost V 3 bases and J 1 base, with 10 bases left between them. This CDR3 comprises 15 residues. CDR1 is SEHNR, CDR2 FQNEAQ, per germline (reference sequence). This CDR3 reads CASSFGTGSNQPQHF. The CDR3 coding sequence is TGTGCCAGCAGCTTCGGGACGGGAAGCAATCAGCCCCAGCATTTT.

In this sample, this clone turned up once. The rearrangement uses TRBV6-5 and TRBJ2-2; D may be TRBD2 (6 bases). Germline loops: CDR1 MNHEY, CDR2 SVGAGI. The CDR3 extends over 16 amino acids. The V end was cut by 4 bases, the J end by 7 bases, with 19 bases between. This chain's CDR3 is CASSSGIVGGIGELFF. In nucleotides, the CDR3 is TGTGCCAGCAGTTCGGGTATAGTGGGAGGAATCGGGGAGCTGTTTTTT.

The chain uses TRBV7-9 and TRBJ1-1; 7 nucleotides match TRBD1. This CDR3 comprises 16 residues. The trim removed 4 bases at V and 1 base at J, leaving 9 bases unmatched. Germline V gene data show CDR1 as SEHNR and CDR2 as FQNEAQ (reference sequence). CDR3 loop: CASSSYAGDRNTEAFF. The CDR3 nucleotides read TGTGCCAGCAGCTCCTACGCGGGGGACAGGAACACTGAAGCTTTCTTT. The full variable domain, completed using reference TRBV7-9 and TRBJ1-1, is DTGVSQNPRHKITKRGQNVTFRCDPISEHNRLYWYRQTLGQGPEFLTYFQNEAQLEKSRLLSDRFSAERPKGSFSTLEIQRTEQGDSAMYLCASSSYAGDRNTEAFFGQGTRLTVV.

The V call is TRBV28, the J call TRBJ1-4; D is possibly TRBD1 (6 bases). There are 16 residues in the CDR3. Per the germline V gene, CDR1 is MDHEN and CDR2 is SYDVKM. The V end was cut by 2 bases, the J end by 0 bases, with 10 bases between. CDR3 sequence: CASSLTGSATNEKLFF. For the CDR3, the DNA is TGTGCCAGCAGTTTAACAGGGTCCGCAACTAATGAAAAACTGTTTTTT.

V gene TRBV11-2 combines with J gene TRBJ1-3; no reliable D call. The V and J ends lost 3 bases and 2 bases respectively, with 5 bases between them. CDR3 size: 13 residues. The germline gives CDR1 SGHAT, CDR2 FQNNGV. CDR3 residues: CASSLIAGNTIYF. CDR3 in DNA: TGTGCCAGCAGCTTGATCGCTGGAAACACCATATATTTT.

The V and J genes are TRBV6-1 and TRBJ1-2; 7 bases are a match to TRBD1. The CDR3 consists of 14 residues. After removal of 4 bases from V and 2 bases from J, the junction contained 4 bases not matched to a gene. Germline CDR1 MNHNS, CDR2 SASEGT. The CDR3, as DNA: TGTGCCAGCAGTGCGACGGACAGGAACTATGGCTACACCTTC. As protein: CASSATDRNYGYTF.